The 32 T cell receptor beta chains below come from one sample, sequenced in a study of regulatory T cells in long-lasting Graves disease. CDR3 regions were amplified by Arm-PCR using iRepertoire HTBI primers to build TCR beta libraries. TCRdb re-derived calls from the multiplex PCR reads in MiXCR, one entry per CDR3 protein. The sample shows 350,000 to 450,000 distinct CDR3 sequences, 15% of them seen only once. The time point was: newly diagnosed GD, antithyroid drugs for less than 3 months. PBMC RNA was the source of the TCR library. These records were also assigned to another study, of T cells in Graves' hyperthyroidism and ophthalmopathy.

Sample: peripheral blood mononuclear cells (PBMCs), taken at new diagnosis, from a patient treated with antithyroid drugs. The origin of the receptors is a woman aged 40 to 50 with Graves disease.

The table lists this clonotype with many counts. This chain joins TRBV11-2 and TRBJ2-5; TRBD2 agrees at 10 bases. In germline, CDR1 is SGHAT, CDR2 FQNNGV. V lost 5 bases and J lost 2; bases outside the gene matches: 5. The CDR3 runs to 15 residues. The DNA of the CDR3 is TGTGCCAGCAGCGAGACTAGCGGGTATCAAGAGACCCAGTACTTC. It encodes CASSETSGYQETQYF.

The sample holds many counts of this clonotype. This rearrangement joins TRBV11-3 to TRBJ2-6; D is ambiguous. Germline loops: CDR1 SGHNT, CDR2 YENEEA. Between the trimmed V and J ends, which lost 1 base and 0 bases, there was a span of 13 bases. CDR3 size: 18 residues. CDR3 loop: CASSLGISAYSGANVLTF. In nucleotides, the CDR3 is TGTGCCAGCAGCTTAGGAATATCAGCTTACTCTGGGGCCAACGTCCTGACTTTC.

This clonotype came up many times. The J gene is TRBJ1-2, the V gene TRBV7-8; D call uncertain. Trimming took 0 bases from V and 2 from J, leaving 7 bases between them. The CDR3 totals 14 residues. Per the germline V gene, CDR1 is SGHVS and CDR2 is FQNEAQ. The CDR3 DNA is TGTGCCAGCAGCTTAGCGGCAGTAAACTATGGCTACACCTTC. Translating gives CASSLAAVNYGYTF.

In its sample, this clonotype was seen many times. The chain is built from TRBV12-3 or TRBV12-4 and TRBJ2-3; the D gene is possibly TRBD1 (6 bases). V was pared by 5 bases and J by 6 bases, with 12 bases between. The CDR3 contains 13 residues. The CDR3 sequence is CASSQTGTDTQYF. The CDR3 DNA reads as TGTGCCAGCAGTCAAACAGGGACGGATACGCAGTATTTT.

The sample holds many counts of this clonotype. This rearrangement joins TRBV20-1 to TRBJ1-5; D remains unclear. V was clipped by 0 bases and J by 4 bases, with 10 bases between them. Germline loops: CDR1 DFQATT, CDR2 SNEGSKA (reference sequence). The CDR3 runs 14 residues. Here the CDR3 reads CSARDWAENQPQHF. The CDR3 DNA sequence: TGCAGTGCTAGAGATTGGGCAGAAAATCAGCCCCAGCATTTT.

This clonotype was observed at least ten times. J is TRBJ2-3 and V is TRBV11-2, with TRBD2 matching over 10 bases. The CDR3 runs to 18 residues. The V gene end was trimmed by 4 bases and the J gene end by 1 base; junction bases not matched to a gene: 11. The germline CDR1 and CDR2 sequences are SGHAT and FQNNGV. The CDR3 here is CASSSGSSGRWGTDTQYF. CDR3 DNA sequence: TGTGCCAGCAGCTCTGGTTCTAGCGGGAGATGGGGCACAGATACGCAGTATTTT.

The V and J genes are TRBV9 and TRBJ2-7; 10 nucleotides align to TRBD2. Trimming at V came to 6 bases and at J to 3 bases, leaving 9 bases not matched to a gene. The CDR3 has 15 residues. Looked up from germline, CDR1 is SGDLS and CDR2 is YYNGEE. CDR3 loop: CASNSSGLADYEQYF. For the CDR3, the DNA is TGTGCCAGCAACTCCTCCGGACTAGCGGACTACGAGCAGTACTTC.

This clonotype was observed at least ten times. The chain joins TRBV28 to TRBJ2-1; 10 bases fit TRBD1. The CDR3 is made up of 16 amino acids. Unmatched junction bases numbered 12, after V lost 6 bases and J lost 7 bases. Germline CDR1 is MDHEN and CDR2 is SYDVKM. The CDR3 nucleotides are TGTGCCAGCAGACTCTCCTCGGGACAGGGGCGGAATGAGCAGTTCTTC. Its translation is CASRLSSGQGRNEQFF.

Of note for this clonotype: The conserved closing phenylalanine or tryptophan is absent in this CDR3, likely reflecting a read error. The chain joins TRBV11-2 to TRBJ1-1; D gene unclear. The V gene's germline CDR1 is SGHAT and CDR2 FQNNGV. The V and J ends lost 1 base and 0 bases respectively, with 12 bases between them. The CDR3 runs 16 residues. The CDR3 protein is CASSLVAGAMNTEAFV. The CDR3 region has the DNA TGTGCCAGCAGCTTAGTGGCAGGCGCCATGAACACTGAAGCTTTCGTT.

This clonotype was detected many times. V and J are TRBV7-8 and TRBJ1-6; perhaps TRBD1 as D (6 bases). Trimming pared 0 bases from V and 6 bases from J, leaving 9 bases between. Germline CDR1 is SGHVS and CDR2 is FQNEAQ. This CDR3 is built from 15 residues. In DNA form, the CDR3 reads TGTGCCAGCAGCTTAGCTAGGACAGTTAATTCACCCCTCCACTTT. Protein product: CASSLARTVNSPLHF. The whole variable domain, filled in from reference TRBV7-8 and TRBJ1-6, reads GAGVSQSPRYKVAKRGQDVALRCDPISGHVSLFWYQQALGQGPEFLTYFQNEAQLDKSGLPSDRFFAERPEGSVSTLKIQRTQQEDSAVYLCASSLARTVNSPLHFGNGTRLTVT.

This clonotype has at least ten counts. This sequence joins TRBV11-2 and TRBJ1-2, with D uncertain. Trimming cost V 1 base and J 8 bases, with 14 bases left between them. From germline, CDR1 is SGHAT and CDR2 FQNNGV. The CDR3 runs to 14 residues. The CDR3 here is CASSLGESEEGYTF. The CDR3 DNA follows: TGTGCCAGCAGCTTAGGAGAATCAGAAGAGGGCTACACCTTC.

This clonotype occurred many times. This chain links TRBV6-1 with TRBJ2-1; D is undetermined. The germline gives CDR1 MNHNS, CDR2 SASEGT. Trimming cost V 0 bases and J 4 bases, with 13 bases left between them. CDR3 size: 16 residues. CDR3 in amino acids: CASSEALYPRYNEQFF. Written as DNA, the CDR3 is TGTGCCAGCAGTGAAGCGCTTTATCCGCGGTACAATGAGCAGTTCTTC.

A few counts support this clonotype. J is TRBJ1-2 and V is TRBV28, with D maybe TRBD1 (5 bases). Trimming stripped 10 bases from V and 2 bases from J, with 14 bases between. The CDR3 is 13 amino acids. Germline V lookup: CDR1 MDHEN, CDR2 SYDVKM. Here the CDR3 DNA reads TGTGCCATCAGGATCGGGGGGAACTATGGCTACACCTTC. Amino acid sequence: CAIRIGGNYGYTF.

This clonotype has at least ten counts. J is TRBJ2-1 and V is TRBV20-1; a possible D gene is TRBD1 (8 bases). Trimming cost V 4 bases and J 2 bases, with 15 bases left between them. Looked up from germline, CDR1 is DFQATT and CDR2 is SNEGSKA (reference sequence). This CDR3 contains 15 residues. The CDR3 bases are TGCAGTGCTAACGGACAGGGAGGGCCCTACAATGAGCAGTTCTTC. The encoded protein is CSANGQGGPYNEQFF.

This clonotype was detected ten times or more. The rearrangement links TRBV2 to TRBJ2-7; 13 positions match TRBD2. The trim removed 6 bases at V and 6 bases at J, leaving 8 bases unmatched. Looked up from germline, CDR1 is SNHLY and CDR2 is FYNNEI. This CDR3 has 15 residues. The CDR3 loop reads CASSAGLAGVGEQYF. DNA for the CDR3: TGTGCCAGCAGCGCCGGACTAGCGGGAGTCGGCGAGCAGTACTTC.

This clonotype was detected many times. This chain uses TRBV18 with TRBJ2-7; a possible D gene is TRBD2 (7 bases). V shed 4 bases and J shed 2 bases, with 12 bases lying between them. CDR1 and CDR2 (germline): KGHSH, LQKENI. The CDR3 length is 14 residues. The DNA for the CDR3 is TGTGCCAGCTCACGGGCGGGGGCGGCCTACGAGCAGTACTTC. The encoded protein is CASSRAGAAYEQYF.

This clonotype was counted many times. The chain uses TRBV12-5 and TRBJ2-3; the D gene is possibly TRBD2 (5 bases). Germline V gives CDR1 LGHNT, CDR2 FRNRAP. Trimming took off 2 bases at V and 4 bases at J, with 13 bases between the two ends. The CDR3 spans 15 residues. This CDR3 is CASGLSEGAPDTQYF. CDR3 nucleotide sequence: TGTGCTAGTGGTTTGTCTGAGGGAGCCCCAGATACGCAGTATTTT.

The sample holds many counts of this clonotype. The V call is TRBV2, the J call TRBJ1-5; tentative D call: TRBD1 (6 bases). Germline CDR1 is SNHLY and CDR2 is FYNNEI. The CDR3 is 15 residues long. Trimming removed 4 bases from V and 6 bases from J, with 16 bases in between. CDR3 sequence: CASSVDQGGGQPQHF. The CDR3 region has the DNA TGTGCCAGCAGTGTGGACCAAGGGGGTGGTCAGCCCCAGCATTTT.

This clonotype was counted a few times. In DNA form, the CDR3 reads TGTGCCAGCAGTTCCCCGGGACAGGGTCAGAATGAGCAGTTCTTC. Amino acid sequence: CASSSPGQGQNEQFF. V is TRBV6-5 and J is TRBJ2-1, with 9 nucleotides matching TRBD1. Germline CDR1 is MNHEY and CDR2 is SVGAGI. The trim removed 4 bases at V and 7 bases at J, leaving 8 bases unmatched. The CDR3 is 15 amino acids.

The genes are TRBV9 and TRBJ1-2, with D possibly TRBD1 on 6 matching bases. CDR1 SGDLS and CDR2 YYNGEE come from the germline V gene. The V end was cut by 0 bases, the J end by 4 bases, with 10 bases between. CDR3 length equals 14 residues. The CDR3 coding sequence is TGTGCCAGCAGCGTAGACCAGGGGTTCTATGGCTACACCTTC. It translates to CASSVDQGFYGYTF.

J is TRBJ1-3 and V is TRBV5-1, with D hard to call. V lost 4 bases to trimming and J lost 0 bases, with 8 bases between them. This CDR3 is 14 amino acids long. CDR1 SGHRS and CDR2 YFSETQ come from the germline V gene. CDR3 nucleotides: TGCGCCAGCAGCGAAGTGCTCTCTGGAAACACCATATATTTT. This translates into CASSEVLSGNTIYF.

The rearrangement links TRBV19 to TRBJ2-7, with D possibly matching TRBD1 (6 bases). The germline V gene encodes CDR1 LNHDA and CDR2 SQIVND (reference sequence). The CDR3 has 14 amino acids. The V gene lost 1 base and the J gene lost 5 bases, with 12 bases spanning the gap. The DNA for the CDR3 is TGTGCCAGTAGTATAGGAGGGGGAGACAACGAGCAGTACTTC. It specifies CASSIGGGDNEQYF.

The gene calls are TRBV6-2 or TRBV6-3 and TRBJ2-7; 7 bases align to TRBD1. V lost 6 bases and J lost 2; bases outside the gene matches: 7. The CDR3 sequence is 14 residues long. The germline V gene encodes CDR1 MNHEY and CDR2 SVGEGT. This chain's CDR3 is CASSLTGTTYEQYF. The CDR3, as DNA: TGTGCCAGCAGCCTGACAGGGACAACCTACGAGCAGTACTTC.

DNA of the CDR3: TGCGCCAGCAGCCTAAGACTAGCGGGAGCGGGAGATACGCAGTATTTT. Its translation is CASSLRLAGAGDTQYF. V and J are TRBV4-1 and TRBJ2-3; 12 positions match TRBD2. Trimming cost V 4 bases and J 5 bases; bases outside gene matches: 7. The CDR3 has 16 amino acids. The V gene's germline CDR1 is MGHRA and CDR2 YSYEKL.

J is TRBJ1-1 and V is TRBV6-2 or TRBV6-3, with TRBD1 matching 7 bases. The CDR3 extends over 14 amino acids. V trimming: 7 bases; J trimming: 3 bases; junction bases outside the gene matches: 8. Germline CDR1 is MNHEY and CDR2 is SVGEGT. The CDR3 sequence: CASNPGTADTEAFF. Here the CDR3 DNA reads TGTGCCAGCAATCCAGGGACAGCCGACACTGAAGCTTTCTTT.

The table lists this clonotype with many counts. This chain uses TRBV28 with TRBJ2-4; weak D call: TRBD1 (6 bases). Per germline, CDR1 MDHEN and CDR2 SYDVKM. CDR3 size: 16 residues. V was clipped by 6 bases and J by 0 bases, with 15 bases between them. The CDR3 loop reads CASSPDRSLAKNIQYF. CDR3 DNA: TGTGCCAGCAGCCCTGACAGGAGCCTAGCCAAAAACATTCAGTACTTC.

The chain recombines TRBV10-2 with TRBJ1-1; 9 bases line up with TRBD1. Germline assignment: CDR1 WSHSY and CDR2 SAAADI. The length of the CDR3 is 15 residues. V dropped 6 bases and J dropped 3; count of bases not matched to a gene: 8. CDR3 in amino acids: CASSYQTGGDTEAFF. The CDR3 DNA reads as TGCGCCAGCAGCTACCAGACAGGGGGAGACACTGAAGCTTTCTTT.

The V gene is TRBV30, the J gene TRBJ2-7; no firm D call. Trimming cost V 0 bases and J 3 bases, with 12 bases left between them. CDR1 GTSNPN and CDR2 SVGIG come from the germline V gene (reference sequence). This CDR3 is 14 amino acids long. CDR3 amino acids: CAWSVGVGNYEQYF. CDR3 bases: TGTGCCTGGAGTGTAGGTGTAGGCAACTACGAGCAGTACTTC. Drawing the rest from reference TRBV30 and TRBJ2-7, the complete variable domain is SQTIHQWPATLVQPVGSPLSLECTVEGTSNPNLYWYRQAAGRGLQLLFYSVGIGQISSEVPQNLSASRPQDRQFILSSKKLLLSDSGFYLCAWSVGVGNYEQYFGPGTRLTVT.

With regard to this clonotype: One base separates it from a far larger clone, so it is likely a read error. The chain couples TRBV2 to TRBJ2-3; 9 bases line up with TRBD2. The last part of the DNA fits TRBJ2-7 better; the J call may be wrong. This CDR3 contains 15 residues. Germline CDR1 SNHLY, CDR2 FYNNEI. In DNA form, the CDR3 reads TGTGCCAACAATCTAGCGGGATATGATTCCTACGAGCAGTACTTC. Encoded protein: CANNLAGYDSYEQYF.

This clonotype has ten or more counts. This chain joins TRBV6-7 and TRBJ2-3, with D possibly matching TRBD1 (6 bases). TRBV6-7 is given ORF status, its function remaining uncertain. The V gene lost 5 bases and the J gene lost 0 bases, with 21 bases spanning the gap. The CDR3 sequence is 18 residues long. The CDR3 sequence: CASSPSQDRCGSTDTQYF. The CDR3 DNA reads TGTGCCAGCAGTCCGAGCCAAGACAGGTGTGGTAGCACAGATACGCAGTATTTT.

This clonotype was recorded a few times. This chain links TRBV19 with TRBJ2-1; D possibly matches TRBD1 or TRBD2 (5 bases each). Looked up from germline, CDR1 is LNHDA and CDR2 is SQIVND (reference sequence). Trimming removed 9 bases from V and 9 bases from J, with 21 bases in between. The CDR3 runs 14 residues. This chain's CDR3 is CASRDVARSREQFF. CDR3 sequence (DNA): TGTGCCAGCAGGGACGTAGCTAGGTCCCGTGAGCAGTTCTTC.

The V and J genes are TRBV24-1 and TRBJ2-5, with no clear D. The germline V and J ends were trimmed by 4 bases and 2 bases, with 16 bases remaining between them. The CDR3 has 16 amino acids. From germline, CDR1 is KGHDR and CDR2 SFDVKD. As DNA, the CDR3 is TGTGCCACCAGTGAGCCCGGATTTTTGGGGCAAGAGACCCAGTACTTC. Its translation: CATSEPGFLGQETQYF.